The 23 T cell receptor beta chains below all came from one sample that was sequenced in a study of blood T cell repertoires in COVID-19. Method: immunoSEQ multiplex PCR; TCRdb's copy keeps in-frame clones and lacks some. The sample holds about 300,000 clones, 75% to 90% seen once. The sequencing sample was made of PBMCs or T cells enriched from blood (not recorded which). The receptor source for this set is a woman between 50 and 59 years old who had recovered from COVID-19.

The chain joins TRBV7-2 to TRBJ1-2; 10 positions agree with TRBD1. The CDR3 covers 15 residues. Looked up from germline, CDR1 is SGHTA and CDR2 is FQGNSA. Unmatched junction bases numbered 6, after V lost 5 bases and J lost 3 bases. The CDR3 region is CASSERDRGDYGYTF. CDR3 bases: TGTGCCAGCAGCGAGAGGGACAGGGGCGACTATGGCTACACCTTC.

J is TRBJ1-5 and V is TRBV6-5; TRBD1 aligns across 7 bases. With V trimmed by 5 bases and J by 3 bases, 7 bases remained unmatched. The CDR3 spans 15 residues. Germline lookup yields CDR1 MNHEY and CDR2 SVGAGI. CDR3 in amino acids: CASSQTGSVNQPQHF. In nucleotides, the CDR3 is TGTGCCAGCAGTCAGACAGGGTCGGTCAATCAGCCCCAGCATTTT.

This clone was recorded only once. The chain recombines TRBV5-6 with TRBJ2-7; maybe TRBD2 (6 bases). The CDR3 is 15 residues long. The germline gives CDR1 SGHDT, CDR2 YYEEEE. V was shortened by 1 base and J by 2 bases, with 13 bases between the two germline ends. CDR3 residues: CASSLFRGKAYEQYF. DNA of the CDR3: TGTGCCAGCAGCTTGTTTCGGGGGAAGGCCTACGAGCAGTACTTC. Together with reference TRBV5-6 and TRBJ2-7, the CDR3 gives the full variable domain: DAGVTQSPTHLIKTRGQQVTLRCSPKSGHDTVSWYQQALGQGPQFIFQYYEEEERQRGNFPDRFSGHQFPNYSSELNVNALLLGDSALYLCASSLFRGKAYEQYFGPGTRLTVT.

The chain recombines TRBV28 with TRBJ2-1; TRBD1 agrees at 9 bases. This CDR3 contains 15 residues. Germline V CDR1 and CDR2: MDHEN, SYDVKM. J was trimmed by 3 bases and V by 5 bases; bases with no gene match: 5. In DNA form, the CDR3 reads TGTGCCAGCAGTCCGCGGGACAGGGTCTACAATGAGCAGTTCTTC. Encoded protein: CASSPRDRVYNEQFF.

V gene TRBV4-1 combines with J gene TRBJ1-2, with TRBD1 matching 10 bases. J was trimmed by 2 bases and V by 3 bases; bases with no gene match: 3. Per germline, CDR1 MGHRA and CDR2 YSYEKL. The CDR3 is 15 residues long. CDR3 DNA: TGCGCCAGCAGCCAGGGGACAGGGGTAAACTATGGCTACACCTTC. This codes for CASSQGTGVNYGYTF.

With regard to this clone: Other DNA sequences from this sample encode an identical CDR3 as well. V is TRBV30 and J is TRBJ1-6; D gene unclear. The length of the CDR3 is 12 residues. The V end was cut by 1 base, the J end by 8 bases, with 6 bases between. In germline, CDR1 is GTSNPN, CDR2 SVGIG (reference sequence). CDR3 loop: CAWSAGYSPLHF. Here the CDR3 DNA reads TGTGCCTGGAGTGCGGGGTATTCACCCCTCCACTTT.

As DNA, the CDR3 is TGTGCCAGCAGCGCGACAGGCCAACCAAACTATGGCTACACCTTC. It codes for CASSATGQPNYGYTF. The chain employs TRBV2 and TRBJ1-2; tentative D call: TRBD1 (6 bases). The CDR3 extends over 15 amino acids. Germline CDR1 reads SNHLY; CDR2 reads FYNNEI. Trimming took 6 bases from V and 2 from J, leaving 16 bases between them.

The V call is TRBV7-8, the J call TRBJ1-6; TRBD1 matches 10 bases. CDR3 length: 16 amino acids. CDR1 is SGHVS and CDR2 is FQNEAQ in the germline V gene. Trimming removed 4 bases from V and 6 bases from J; junction bases left unmatched: 6. The CDR3 region has the DNA TGTGCCAGCAGCTCCCGGGACAGGGGTAGTAATTCACCCCTCCACTTT. The encoded protein is CASSSRDRGSNSPLHF.

V gene TRBV4-1 combines with J gene TRBJ2-1; the D gene is possibly TRBD2 (6 bases). Germline lookup yields CDR1 MGHRA and CDR2 YSYEKL. Trimming pared 0 bases from V and 2 bases from J, leaving 20 bases between. The length of the CDR3 is 19 residues. The chain's CDR3 is CASSQDTGVKFGPYNEQFF. The DNA for the CDR3 is TGCGCCAGCAGCCAAGATACGGGGGTAAAATTTGGCCCCTACAATGAGCAGTTCTTC.

This sequence joins TRBV9 and TRBJ2-7; 8 bases match TRBD2. Germline trimming cut 0 bases from V and 6 bases from J; bases unmatched to any gene: 8. Germline V gene lookup returns CDR1 SGDLS and CDR2 YYNGEE. There are 15 residues in the CDR3. The CDR3 sequence: CASSVDGRAAREQYF. CDR3 DNA: TGTGCCAGCAGCGTAGACGGGAGGGCCGCCCGCGAGCAGTACTTC.

This clone came up a few times. This chain uses TRBV20-1 with TRBJ1-4, with TRBD1 as a possible D gene (6 bases). V lost 3 bases to trimming and J lost 5 bases, with 22 bases between them. The CDR3 is made up of 17 amino acids. Germline CDR1 and CDR2: DFQATT and SNEGSKA (reference sequence). Here the CDR3 reads CSASPVEQGIFNEKLFF. CDR3 sequence (DNA): TGCAGTGCTAGTCCGGTGGAACAGGGTATCTTCAATGAAAAACTGTTTTTT.

This chain connects TRBV27 to TRBJ1-2; possible D gene TRBD1, 5 bases. CDR1 and CDR2 (germline): MNHEY, SMNVEV (reference sequence). V was shortened by 5 bases and J by 1 base, with 17 bases between the two germline ends. The CDR3 loop spans 16 amino acids. CDR3 bases: TGTGCCAGCAGTCTTAGGGGTGCAGGGTATAACTATGGCTACACCTTC. This encodes CASSLRGAGYNYGYTF.

This clone was counted only a few times. This rearrangement joins TRBV12-3 or TRBV12-4 to TRBJ1-1; D may be TRBD1 (5 bases). Trimming took 0 bases from V and 3 from J, leaving 5 bases between them. This CDR3 has 13 amino acids. The CDR3 region is CASSLAGDTEAFF. The CDR3 coding sequence is TGTGCCAGCAGTTTAGCAGGGGACACTGAAGCTTTCTTT.

The chain recombines TRBV19 with TRBJ1-1; the D gene is possibly TRBD1 (5 bases). The V and J ends lost 6 bases and 7 bases respectively, with 18 bases between them. This CDR3 spans 14 amino acids. Germline V gene lookup returns CDR1 LNHDA and CDR2 SQIVND (reference sequence). The CDR3 loop is CASSPGGGFLEAFF. The CDR3 DNA is TGTGCCAGTAGCCCTGGTGGGGGGTTTCTTGAAGCTTTCTTT.

J is TRBJ2-7 and V is TRBV7-2; D is possibly TRBD1 (5 bases). Trimming shortened V by 5 bases and J by 0 bases, and 11 bases separated the two germline ends. Germline assignment: CDR1 SGHTA and CDR2 FQGNSA. There are 14 residues in the CDR3. The CDR3 DNA is TGTGCCAGCAGCCCAGGGCATAGCTCCTACGAGCAGTACTTC. As protein: CASSPGHSSYEQYF. The full variable domain, completed using reference TRBV7-2 and TRBJ2-7, is GAGVSQSPSNKVTEKGKDVELRCDPISGHTALYWYRQSLGQGLEFLIYFQGNSAPDKSGLPSDRFSAERTGGSVSTLTIQRTQQEDSAVYLCASSPGHSSYEQYFGPGTRLTVT.

CDR3 amino acids: CASSRLRETQYF. CDR3 bases: TGTGCCAGCAGTCGTCTTAGAGAGACCCAGTACTTC. V and J are TRBV28 and TRBJ2-5; D gene ambiguous. The CDR3 sequence is 12 residues long. Germline loops: CDR1 MDHEN, CDR2 SYDVKM. V lost 5 bases to trimming and J lost 4 bases, with 8 bases between them.

The chain combines TRBV10-2 with TRBJ1-3; TRBD1 agrees at 7 bases. After removal of 3 bases from V and 4 bases from J, the junction contained 6 bases not matched to a gene. Germline V gives CDR1 WSHSY, CDR2 SAAADI. The CDR3 contains 15 residues. The CDR3: CASSERQGRGNTIYF. Written as DNA, the CDR3 is TGCGCCAGCAGTGAAAGACAGGGCCGAGGAAACACCATATATTTT.

The chain links TRBV6-2 or TRBV6-3 to TRBJ1-1; no firm D call. V was cut by 1 base and J by 6 bases, with 12 bases left in between. This CDR3 has 14 amino acids. CDR1 is MNHEY, CDR2 SVGEGT, per germline. CDR3 DNA: TGTGCCAGCAGTTACTATAGGAGCGCGGCTGAAGCTTTCTTT. Protein product: CASSYYRSAAEAFF.

This clone has only a few counts. The V call is TRBV27, the J call TRBJ1-1; the match to TRBD1 covers 7 bases. The ends lost 0 bases at V and 5 bases at J; junction bases unmatched: 6. Germline CDR1 and CDR2: MNHEY and SMNVEV (reference sequence). The CDR3 extends over 15 amino acids. CDR3: CASSLSTGKSTEAFF. CDR3 DNA sequence: TGTGCCAGCAGTTTATCGACAGGGAAAAGTACTGAAGCTTTCTTT.

The J gene is TRBJ1-6, the V gene TRBV19; 9 bases align to TRBD1. Germline CDR1 LNHDA, CDR2 SQIVND (reference sequence). With 4 bases clipped from V and 13 bases from J, the junction kept 8 bases outside the gene matches. There are 14 residues in the CDR3. The CDR3 bases are TGTGCCAGTAGTACGACGGACAGGGGCCCTCCCCTCCACTTT. Its protein product is CASSTTDRGPPLHF.

CDR3 DNA sequence: TGTGCCAGCAGCTCCGAATACCCGGGTGAGCAGTTCTTC. It translates to CASSSEYPGEQFF. The chain carries TRBV6-2 or TRBV6-3 and TRBJ2-1; D uncertain. The germline gives CDR1 MNHEY, CDR2 SVGEGT. This CDR3 contains 13 residues. The germline V and J ends were trimmed by 6 bases and 9 bases, with 15 bases remaining between them.

This clone has a single count. V usage is TRBV18 and J usage is TRBJ1-2; D is possibly TRBD1 (5 bases). CDR1 is KGHSH, CDR2 LQKENI, per germline. The V and J ends lost 2 bases and 9 bases respectively, with 13 bases between them. The CDR3 has 13 amino acids. The CDR3 spells CASSPSQQERYTF. The CDR3, as DNA: TGTGCCAGCTCACCATCTCAACAGGAGCGCTACACCTTC. Variable domain in full (rest from reference TRBV18 and TRBJ1-2): NAGVMQNPRHLVRRRGQEARLRCSPMKGHSHVYWYRQLPEEGLKFMVYLQKENIIDESGMPKERFSAEFPKEGPSILRIQQVVRGDSAAYFCASSPSQQERYTFGSGTRLTVV.

The chain uses TRBV6-5 and TRBJ1-2; 10 nucleotides line up with TRBD1. CDR1 MNHEY and CDR2 SVGAGI come from the germline V gene. This CDR3 is built from 13 residues. Germline trimming cut 5 bases from V and 5 bases from J; bases unmatched to any gene: 2. In nucleotides, the CDR3 is TGTGCCAGCAGTAGGGGACAGGGGTATGGCTACACCTTC. This translates into CASSRGQGYGYTF.